This T cell receptor beta chain was sequenced for a study of blood T cell repertoires in COVID-19. The wider study: Acute and convalescent COVID-19 specimens originated in the United States, Italy and Spain.

Germline values: CDR1 GTSNPN, CDR2 SVGIG (reference sequence). This CDR3 spans 15 amino acids. V lost 4 bases and J lost 6, with 21 bases in between. The study recruited people aged roughly 18 to 95 years across more than 20 US areas. This table comes from immunoSEQ multiplex PCR, and its TCRdb copy is limited to in-frame clones, with some not included. The sample carries roughly 380,000 clones, more than 85% recorded once. The rearrangement joins TRBV30 to TRBJ1-2; TRBD1 is a possible D gene (5 bases). Sequenced material: PBMCs or T cells enriched from blood (not recorded which). The receptor was derived from a woman aged 25 to 45 who had recovered from COVID-19. Here the CDR3 DNA reads TGTGCCTGGATCCGGCCCGGGACTCCGAGGGATGGCTACACCTTC. Protein product: CAWIRPGTPRDGYTF.